What follows are 5 T cell receptor beta chains derived from one specimen sequenced in a study of cytomegalovirus exposure and HLA in healthy donors. Primers included in the PCR were 60 Vbeta and 13 Jbeta primers. Assay used: immunoSEQ multiplex PCR; TCRdb lists only in-frame clones, some missing. The sample shows fewer than 200,000 clones, roughly 73% of them seen only once. Sequences were obtained from PBMCs. These receptor sequences come from a woman aged 25-40 years in good health and CMV-seronegative.

The chain employs TRBV18 and TRBJ2-7, with 7 bases aligning to TRBD2. The V gene's germline CDR1 is KGHSH and CDR2 LQKENI. The V segment lost 2 bases and the J segment 3 bases; nucleotides outside the gene matches: 10. This CDR3 comprises 16 residues. CDR3 residues: CASSPNSWDYNYEQYF. In nucleotides, the CDR3 is TGTGCCAGCTCACCAAACTCATGGGACTACAACTACGAGCAGTACTTC.

The chain has TRBV28 and TRBJ2-7; 12 nucleotides align to TRBD2. The CDR3 has 16 amino acids. The V gene end was trimmed by 5 bases and the J gene end by 0 bases; junction bases not matched to a gene: 5. The V gene's germline CDR1 is MDHEN and CDR2 SYDVKM. CDR3 in amino acids: CASSQWTSGNSYEQYF. The DNA for the CDR3 is TGTGCCAGCAGTCAATGGACTAGCGGGAACTCCTACGAGCAGTACTTC.

This clone was seen more than once but under ten times. The chain couples TRBV18 to TRBJ2-1; 12 nucleotides align to TRBD2. The CDR3 covers 16 residues. Germline values: CDR1 KGHSH, CDR2 LQKENI. V gave up 1 base and J gave up 9 bases; unmatched junction bases: 7. As DNA, the CDR3 is TGTGCCAGCTCACCACAAGCTAGCGGGGGGGTGGTTGAGCAGTTCTTC. This codes for CASSPQASGGVVEQFF.

As DNA, the CDR3 is TGTGCCAGCAGCTTAAGTTCCGGGGGCCAAGAGACCCAGTACTTC. It translates to CASSLSSGGQETQYF. The V and J genes are TRBV5-4 and TRBJ2-5; a weak D match, TRBD2 (6 bases). Trimming pared 2 bases from V and 1 base from J, leaving 12 bases between. This CDR3 contains 15 residues. Germline CDR1 is SGHNT and CDR2 is YYREEE (reference sequence).

This sequence joins TRBV2 and TRBJ1-1, with unresolved D. CDR1 and CDR2 (germline): SNHLY, FYNNEI. The CDR3 runs to 13 residues. The ends were cut back, 7 bases at V and 4 bases at J, with 13 bases in the middle. The chain's CDR3 is CASTREGSTEAFF. DNA for the CDR3: TGTGCCAGCACCCGGGAGGGCAGCACTGAAGCTTTCTTT.